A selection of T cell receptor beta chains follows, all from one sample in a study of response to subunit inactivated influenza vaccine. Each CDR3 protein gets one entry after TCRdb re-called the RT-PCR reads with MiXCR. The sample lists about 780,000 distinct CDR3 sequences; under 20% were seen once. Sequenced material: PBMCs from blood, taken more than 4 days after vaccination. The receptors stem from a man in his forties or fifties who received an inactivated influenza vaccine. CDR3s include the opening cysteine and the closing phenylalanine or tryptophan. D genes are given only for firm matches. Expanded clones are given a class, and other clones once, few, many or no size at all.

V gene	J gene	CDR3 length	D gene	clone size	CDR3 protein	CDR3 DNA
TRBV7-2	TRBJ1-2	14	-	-	CASSLEQSNYGYTF	TGTGCCAGCAGCTTAGAACAGTCTAACTATGGCTACACCTTC
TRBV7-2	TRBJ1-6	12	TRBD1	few	CACRDRNSPLHF	TGTGCCTGCAGGGACAGGAATTCACCCCTCCACTTT
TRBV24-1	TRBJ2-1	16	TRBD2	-	CATSDFSSGRANEQFF	TGTGCCACCAGTGATTTCTCTAGCGGGAGGGCCAATGAGCAGTTCTTC
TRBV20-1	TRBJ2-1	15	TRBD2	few	CSASGGGRNYNEQFF	TGCAGTGCTAGTGGCGGCGGGAGGAACTACAATGAGCAGTTCTTC
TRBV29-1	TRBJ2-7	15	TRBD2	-	CSVLGLAGGIYEQYF	TGCAGCGTGCTGGGACTAGCGGGAGGAATCTACGAGCAGTACTTC
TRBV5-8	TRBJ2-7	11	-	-	CASSSLKWQYF	TGTGCCAGCAGCTCGCTGAAGTGGCAGTACTTC
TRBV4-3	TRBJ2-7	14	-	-	CASSQDRFGREQYF	TGCGCCAGCAGCCAAGATAGGTTTGGTCGGGAGCAGTACTTC
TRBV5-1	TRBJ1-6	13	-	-	CASSSDITTPLHF	TGCGCCAGCAGCTCAGATATTACCACACCCCTCCACTTT
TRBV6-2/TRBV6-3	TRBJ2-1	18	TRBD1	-	CASLYSKDNGQGANEQFF	TGTGCCAGCCTGTATTCAAAGGATAACGGACAGGGGGCAAATGAGCAGTTCTTC
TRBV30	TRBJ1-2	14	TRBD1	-	CAWSVYGTGGGYTF	TGTGCCTGGAGTGTCTATGGGACAGGAGGTGGCTACACCTTC
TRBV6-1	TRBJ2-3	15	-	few	CASRTPGHGADTQYF	TGTGCCAGCAGAACTCCGGGACATGGGGCAGATACGCAGTATTTT
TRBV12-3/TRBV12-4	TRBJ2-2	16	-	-	CASRARGRDLSGELFF	TGTGCCAGCAGAGCCCGGGGTAGGGATTTAAGCGGGGAGCTGTTTTTT
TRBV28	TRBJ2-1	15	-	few	CASSLTRQGGNEQFF	TGTGCCAGCAGTTTAACGAGGCAGGGGGGGAATGAGCAGTTCTTC
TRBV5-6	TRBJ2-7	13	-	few	CASSLGGVGEQYF	TGTGCCAGCAGCTTGGGGGGTGTAGGCGAGCAGTACTTC
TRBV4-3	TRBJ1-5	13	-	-	CASSQVRGQPQHF	TGCGCCAGCAGCCAAGTTCGGGGTCAGCCCCAGCATTTT
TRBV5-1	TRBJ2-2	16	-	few	CASSPFREVISGELFF	TGCGCCAGCAGCCCCTTTAGGGAAGTTATCTCCGGGGAGCTGTTTTTT
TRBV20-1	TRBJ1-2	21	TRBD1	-	CSARDQGDGQALHRANYGYTF	TGCAGTGCTAGAGATCAGGGGGACGGACAGGCCCTTCACCGAGCTAACTATGGCTACACCTTC
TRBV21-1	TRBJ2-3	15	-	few	CASSLADVSTDTQYF	TGTGCCAGCAGTTTAGCGGACGTTAGCACAGATACGCAGTATTTT
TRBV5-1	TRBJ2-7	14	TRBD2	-	CASSLGTSAYEQYF	TGCGCCAGCAGCTTGGGGACTAGCGCATACGAGCAGTACTTC
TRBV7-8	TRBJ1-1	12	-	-	CASSGQPTEAFF	TGTGCCAGCTCCGGACAGCCCACTGAAGCTTTCTTT
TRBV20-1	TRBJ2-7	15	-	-	CSAPDIRRKHYEQYF	TGCAGTGCTCCGGATATAAGGCGAAAGCACTACGAGCAGTACTTC
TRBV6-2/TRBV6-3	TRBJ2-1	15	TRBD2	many	CASREGGGAYNEQFF	TGTGCCAGCAGAGAAGGCGGGGGGGCCTACAATGAGCAGTTCTTC
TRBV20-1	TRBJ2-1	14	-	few	CSARIPGVDNEQFF	TGCAGTGCTAGAATCCCGGGGGTTGACAATGAGCAGTTCTTC
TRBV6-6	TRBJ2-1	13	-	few	CASSRERDNEQFF	TGTGCCAGCAGTCGGGAAAGAGACAATGAGCAGTTCTTC
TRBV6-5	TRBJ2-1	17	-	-	CASSYPRGSGSYNEQFF	TGTGCCAGCAGTTACCCCCGGGGGAGCGGGTCCTACAATGAGCAGTTCTTC
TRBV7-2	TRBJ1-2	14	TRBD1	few	CASSVDRGRGGYTF	TGTGCCAGCAGCGTTGACAGGGGGCGGGGTGGCTACACCTTC
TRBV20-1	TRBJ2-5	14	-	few	CSAQYDRNQETQYF	TGCAGTGCGCAATATGACAGGAACCAAGAGACCCAGTACTTC
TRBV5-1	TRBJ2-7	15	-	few	CASRDRDGIFYEQYF	TGCGCCAGCAGAGACCGGGACGGTATCTTCTACGAGCAGTACTTC
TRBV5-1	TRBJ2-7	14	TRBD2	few	CASTSSGSSYEQYF	TGCGCCAGCACCTCTAGCGGGAGCTCCTACGAGCAGTACTTC
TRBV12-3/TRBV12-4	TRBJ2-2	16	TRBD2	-	CASSLTSGSLPGELFF	TGTGCCAGCAGTTTAACTAGCGGGAGCCTCCCCGGGGAGCTGTTTTTT
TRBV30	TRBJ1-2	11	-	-	CAWGLSNGYTF	TGTGCCTGGGGACTTTCAAATGGCTACACCTTC
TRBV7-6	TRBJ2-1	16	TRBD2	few	CASSFREGRSYNEQFF	TGTGCCAGCAGCTTCCGGGAGGGCCGTTCCTACAATGAGCAGTTCTTC
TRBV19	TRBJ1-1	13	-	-	CASSIPGGTEAFF	TGTGCCAGTAGTATACCAGGAGGGACTGAAGCTTTCTTT
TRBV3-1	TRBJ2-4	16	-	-	CASSQAAALAKNIQYF	TGTGCCAGCAGCCAAGCAGCCGCATTAGCCAAAAACATTCAGTACTTC
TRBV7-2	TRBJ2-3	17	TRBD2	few	CASSLTFLTSGPDTQYF	TGTGCCAGCAGCTTAACGTTTTTGACTAGCGGTCCTGATACGCAGTATTTT
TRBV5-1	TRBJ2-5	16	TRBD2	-	CASSWASGRAKETQYF	TGCGCCAGCAGCTGGGCTAGCGGGAGGGCCAAGGAGACCCAGTACTTC
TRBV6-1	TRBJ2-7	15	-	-	CASSKTRGDQYEQYF	TGTGCCAGCAGCAAAACCCGGGGAGACCAATACGAGCAGTACTTC
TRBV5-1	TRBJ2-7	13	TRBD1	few	CASSGQGLNEQYF	TGCGCCAGCAGCGGACAGGGGCTCAACGAGCAGTACTTC
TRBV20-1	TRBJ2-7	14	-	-	CSVNRVSISYEQYF	TGCAGTGTTAACAGGGTTTCCATCTCCTACGAGCAGTACTTC
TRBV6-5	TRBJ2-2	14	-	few	CASSYPSRGGELFF	TGTGCCAGCAGTTACCCCTCGAGGGGCGGGGAGCTGTTTTTT
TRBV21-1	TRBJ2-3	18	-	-	CASSKVTCGGLSTDTQYF	TGTGCCAGCAGCAAAGTAACTTGCGGGGGCCTCAGCACAGATACGCAGTATTTT
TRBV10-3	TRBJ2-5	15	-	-	CAISELQARTETQYF	TGTGCCATCAGTGAGTTACAAGCTAGAACGGAGACCCAGTACTTC
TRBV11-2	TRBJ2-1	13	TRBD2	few	CASSRTSGARGFF	TGTGCCAGCAGCCGTACTAGCGGAGCCCGGGGGTTCTTC
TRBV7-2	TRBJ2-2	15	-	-	CATKPSPGFGGELFF	TGTGCCACCAAACCCAGCCCAGGGTTCGGCGGGGAGCTGTTTTTT
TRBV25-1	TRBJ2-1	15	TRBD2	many	CASSELAGGYNEQFF	TGTGCCAGCAGTGAGCTAGCGGGGGGTTACAATGAGCAGTTCTTC